One and the same sample provided the 15 T cell receptor beta chains below, sequenced in a study of T-cell memory formation after mild COVID-19. TCRdb fed the 5' RACE reads into MiXCR, producing one record per CDR3 protein. The sample consists of around 310,000 distinct CDR3 sequences, approximately 15% of them appearing once. The sequenced sample was PBMCs or a T cell subset sorted from them (not recorded which). These receptor sequences come from a man younger than 35 who had mild COVID-19 (a few samples of this study predate the infection). Cell type and time point are not known.

This clonotype occurred a few times. V usage is TRBV7-9 and J usage is TRBJ2-1; a weak D match, TRBD1 (6 bases). Germline CDR1 SEHNR, CDR2 FQNEAQ (reference sequence). Trimming cost V 5 bases and J 6 bases, with 14 bases left between them. The CDR3 covers 14 residues. The CDR3 reads CASSRNRVGNEQFF. In nucleotides, the CDR3 is TGTGCCAGCAGCCGGAACAGGGTGGGCAATGAGCAGTTCTTC.

The chain carries TRBV20-1 and TRBJ2-5, with 8 bases matching TRBD1. J lost 7 bases, V lost 3 bases, and 10 bases had no gene match. The germline V gene encodes CDR1 DFQATT and CDR2 SNEGSKA (reference sequence). The length of the CDR3 is 14 residues. The CDR3 region has the DNA TGCAGTGCTAGGGACAGGGTGGGTGTAGGGACCCAGTACTTC. Amino acid sequence: CSARDRVGVGTQYF.

The chain joins TRBV7-6 to TRBJ2-3; D may match TRBD1 or TRBD2 (5 bases each). With 3 bases removed from V and 3 bases from J, the gap between germline ends came to 13 bases. Germline CDR1 reads SGHVS; CDR2 reads FNYEAQ. There are 15 residues in the CDR3. The CDR3 spells CASSFTGRGTDTQYF. The CDR3 nucleotides read TGTGCCAGCAGCTTTACGGGACGAGGGACAGATACGCAGTATTTT.

The V call is TRBV9, the J call TRBJ2-5, with unresolved D. The CDR3 totals 13 residues. The ends were cut back, 0 bases at V and 5 bases at J, with 8 bases in the middle. Germline assignment: CDR1 SGDLS and CDR2 YYNGEE. The CDR3 coding sequence is TGTGCCAGCAGCGTAGGCTGGGCGGAGACCCAGTACTTC. Amino acids: CASSVGWAETQYF.

This clonotype showed up many times. This chain uses TRBV20-1 with TRBJ2-7; D ambiguous. The CDR3 length is 11 residues. CDR1 and CDR2 (germline): DFQATT, SNEGSKA (reference sequence). V gave up 5 bases and J gave up 0 bases, with 5 bases separating them. CDR3 residues: CSALHSYEQYF. DNA of the CDR3: TGCAGTGCTCTGCACTCCTACGAGCAGTACTTC.

The genes are TRBV28 and TRBJ2-2; D unclear. The CDR3 is made up of 14 amino acids. V dropped 3 bases and J dropped 4 bases, with 9 bases sitting between them. Germline V gives CDR1 MDHEN, CDR2 SYDVKM. The CDR3 DNA reads as TGTGCCAGCAGTTTGCAGTTGCCCACCGGGGAGCTGTTTTTT. Its protein is CASSLQLPTGELFF. Full variable domain (outside the CDR3, taken from reference TRBV28 and TRBJ2-2): DVKVTQSSRYLVKRTGEKVFLECVQDMDHENMFWYRQDPGLGLRLIYFSYDVKMKEKGDIPEGYSVSREKKERFSLILESASTNQTSMYLCASSLQLPTGELFFGEGSRLTVL.

This clonotype was counted between two and nine times. The CDR3 DNA sequence: TGTGCCAGCAGTTTTAACGGGATAAACTATGGCTACACCTTC. This encodes CASSFNGINYGYTF. This chain connects TRBV27 to TRBJ1-2; D not certain. Per the germline V gene, CDR1 is MNHEY and CDR2 is SMNVEV (reference sequence). Trimming took off 3 bases at V and 2 bases at J, with 10 bases between the two ends. CDR3 size: 14 residues.

This clonotype was seen at least ten times. The V call is TRBV5-1, the J call TRBJ1-5, with a weak D call TRBD1 (5 bases). The germline CDR1 and CDR2 sequences are SGHRS and YFSETQ. V was trimmed by 2 bases and J by 3 bases, leaving 9 bases between them. The CDR3 consists of 14 residues. The DNA for the CDR3 is TGCGCCAGCAGCTTTTCAGGGCCCAATCAGCCCCAGCATTTT. This codes for CASSFSGPNQPQHF.

V and J are TRBV7-8 and TRBJ1-2; D remains unclear. Germline-derived CDR1 and CDR2 are SGHVS and FQNEAQ. The CDR3 has 14 residues. Trimming shortened V by 3 bases and J by 4 bases, and 12 bases separated the two germline ends. The CDR3 is CASSLGGRAYGYTF. CDR3 coding DNA: TGTGCCAGCAGCTTGGGTGGGAGGGCCTATGGCTACACCTTC.

This clonotype was seen a few times. The chain couples TRBV20-1 to TRBJ2-1; 10 bases map to TRBD2. V dropped 5 bases and J dropped 4; count of bases not matched to a gene: 8. Germline V CDR1 and CDR2: DFQATT, SNEGSKA (reference sequence). The CDR3 loop spans 15 amino acids. As DNA, the CDR3 is TGCAGTGCTCCTCAGCGGGGGGGCCTTTACAATGAGCAGTTCTTC. Its protein product is CSAPQRGGLYNEQFF.

The V call is TRBV29-1, the J call TRBJ2-5, with 9 bases fitting TRBD1. This CDR3 is built from 13 residues. The germline gives CDR1 SQVTM, CDR2 ANQGSEA. V shed 6 bases, J shed 5 bases, and the junction held 7 bases outside the gene matches. CDR3 DNA sequence: TGCAGCGTCGCCCGACAGGGGGGGGAGACCCAGTACTTC. It encodes CSVARQGGETQYF.

This clonotype was counted a few times. The gene calls are TRBV6-4 and TRBJ1-4; D may be TRBD1 (5 bases). The germline gives CDR1 MRHNA, CDR2 SNTAGT. CDR3 length equals 17 residues. V dropped 0 bases and J dropped 5 bases, with 16 bases sitting between them. This CDR3 reads CASSDSLGPGENEKLFF. DNA for the CDR3: TGTGCCAGCAGTGACTCGCTGGGACCGGGAGAAAATGAAAAACTGTTTTTT.

CDR3 DNA: TGCAGCGCCTACAGGGGTCTCGATGAGCAGTTCTTC. This gives the protein CSAYRGLDEQFF. J is TRBJ2-1 and V is TRBV29-1; 7 bases map to TRBD1. CDR3 size: 12 residues. V lost 7 bases, J lost 8 bases, and 8 bases stayed unmatched. The germline V gene encodes CDR1 SQVTM and CDR2 ANQGSEA.

J is TRBJ2-3 and V is TRBV25-1; D is undetermined. The CDR3 runs to 13 residues. V was shortened by 7 bases and J by 1 base, with 9 bases between the two germline ends. Per germline, CDR1 MGHDK and CDR2 SYGVNS. DNA of the CDR3: TGTGCCAGCACAAAGTGGGGCACAGATACGCAGTATTTT. Protein: CASTKWGTDTQYF.

At least ten counts were recorded for this clonotype. This chain uses TRBV4-2 with TRBJ2-3, with a tentative D call TRBD1 (6 bases). This CDR3 has 16 amino acids. Trimming removed 0 bases at V and 4 bases at J, with 14 bases between. Germline V gives CDR1 LGHNA, CDR2 YNFKEQ. The CDR3 DNA reads TGTGCCAGCAGCCAAGACGGGGCCTCAGGGGCAGATACGCAGTATTTT. Translated: CASSQDGASGADTQYF.